A single sample is the source of the 10 T cell receptor beta chains below, sequenced in a study of human T cells and chemical hapten exposure. TCRdb processed the RACE reads anew with MiXCR; each CDR3 protein has one entry. The data contain roughly 380,000 distinct CDR3 sequences, 4% to 6% of them singletons. The sample's time point: pre-sensitization, week 0. The treatment is: therapeutic diphenylcyclopropenone sensitization with weekly scalp DPC. Specimen: whole blood, collected in connection with sensitization to the hapten diphenylcyclopropenone (DPC). Source of these receptors: a woman between 50 and 59 years old with alopecia areata. Some clones in this sample may be carry-over from other donors' samples.

This clonotype was seen repeatedly, ten times or more. This chain links TRBV7-2 with TRBJ1-1; no firm D call. Germline-derived CDR1 and CDR2 are SGHTA and FQGNSA. This CDR3 has 15 amino acids. The V end lost 1 base, the J end lost 4 bases, and 13 bases lay between the germline ends. CDR3 nucleotide sequence: TGTGCCAGCAGCTTAGACCGGGTCGGTGGCACTGAAGCTTTCTTT. Translating gives CASSLDRVGGTEAFF.

This clonotype has a count of ten or more. This rearrangement joins TRBV29-1 to TRBJ1-1, with a possible D match to TRBD1 (5 bases). V lost 5 bases and J 3 bases, leaving 25 bases between the germline ends. This CDR3 is 17 amino acids long. Per the germline V gene, CDR1 is SQVTM and CDR2 is ANQGSEA. CDR3 DNA sequence: TGCAGCGTTCCCCACCCCAGGGCAGGGTCGGGCGACACTGAAGCTTTCTTT. Translated: CSVPHPRAGSGDTEAFF.

This clonotype has more than one count but fewer than ten. J is TRBJ1-3 and V is TRBV28; tentatively, D is TRBD1 (5 bases). V was cut by 2 bases and J by 0 bases, with 11 bases left in between. This CDR3 is 16 amino acids long. Germline V gene sequence: CDR1 MDHEN, CDR2 SYDVKM. CDR3 sequence (DNA): TGTGCCAGCAGTTTAGCCAGGGTTAGCTCTGGAAACACCATATATTTT. Protein product: CASSLARVSSGNTIYF.

V gene TRBV12-3 or TRBV12-4 combines with J gene TRBJ2-3; 8 bases match TRBD2. This CDR3 has 15 amino acids. V was pared by 3 bases and J by 1 base, with 3 bases of the junction left unmatched. The CDR3 DNA reads as TGTGCCAGCAGTTTTGCGGGGGGCGGCACAGATACGCAGTATTTT. This translates into CASSFAGGGTDTQYF.

This clonotype came up a few times. This chain uses TRBV10-3 with TRBJ1-6, with D perhaps matching TRBD1 (6 bases). Germline V CDR1 and CDR2: ENHRY, SYGVKD. Trimming stripped 4 bases from V and 10 bases from J, with 8 bases between. The CDR3 length is 12 residues. The DNA of the CDR3 is TGTGCCATCAGTGCAGGGGAATCACCCCTCCACTTT. Residues: CAISAGESPLHF.

This clonotype has just a few counts. The chain has TRBV7-2 and TRBJ2-5; D unresolved. The CDR3 runs 15 residues. V gave up 3 bases and J gave up 5 bases, with 16 bases separating them. The germline CDR1 and CDR2 sequences are SGHTA and FQGNSA. CDR3 amino acids: CASSFGARSWETQYF. The CDR3 DNA reads TGTGCCAGCAGCTTTGGCGCTAGGAGCTGGGAGACCCAGTACTTC. Together with reference TRBV7-2 and TRBJ2-5, the CDR3 gives the full variable domain: GAGVSQSPSNKVTEKGKDVELRCDPISGHTALYWYRQSLGQGLEFLIYFQGNSAPDKSGLPSDRFSAERTGGSVSTLTIQRTQQEDSAVYLCASSFGARSWETQYFGPGTRLLVL.

A few counts support this clonotype. The chain links TRBV7-8 to TRBJ1-2, with D uncertain. The CDR3 length is 14 residues. Germline V gene sequence: CDR1 SGHVS, CDR2 FQNEAQ. The V gene lost 1 base and the J gene lost 3 bases, with 9 bases spanning the gap. The CDR3 bases are TGTGCCAGCAGCTTAGTAGAGGGAGACTATGGCTACACCTTC. Protein sequence: CASSLVEGDYGYTF.

This clonotype has a count of ten or more. The genes are TRBV6-5 and TRBJ2-1; D tentatively fits TRBD1 or TRBD2 (5 bases each). Per germline, CDR1 MNHEY and CDR2 SVGAGI. The CDR3 extends over 16 amino acids. Deletions cut 2 bases from V and 0 bases from J, with 11 bases between. Here the CDR3 reads CASSYGTVLSYNEQFF. Written as DNA, the CDR3 is TGTGCCAGCAGTTACGGGACCGTACTCTCCTACAATGAGCAGTTCTTC.

This clonotype was detected ten times or more. The V gene is TRBV15, the J gene TRBJ1-6; D may be TRBD1 (6 bases). Germline V gene data show CDR1 as LNHNV and CDR2 as YYDKDF (reference sequence). This CDR3 is 15 amino acids long. The V and J ends lost 3 bases and 3 bases respectively, with 9 bases between them. This CDR3 is CATSSSQGYNSPLHF. The CDR3 coding sequence is TGTGCCACCAGCAGTTCACAGGGCTATAATTCACCCCTCCACTTT.

J is TRBJ2-7 and V is TRBV4-3, with D hard to call. From germline, CDR1 is LGHNA and CDR2 YSLEER. This CDR3 contains 11 residues. V was clipped by 1 base and J by 7 bases, with 5 bases between them. DNA of the CDR3: TGCGCCAGCAGCCAAGGCCGAGAGCAGTACTTC. It yields the protein CASSQGREQYF.